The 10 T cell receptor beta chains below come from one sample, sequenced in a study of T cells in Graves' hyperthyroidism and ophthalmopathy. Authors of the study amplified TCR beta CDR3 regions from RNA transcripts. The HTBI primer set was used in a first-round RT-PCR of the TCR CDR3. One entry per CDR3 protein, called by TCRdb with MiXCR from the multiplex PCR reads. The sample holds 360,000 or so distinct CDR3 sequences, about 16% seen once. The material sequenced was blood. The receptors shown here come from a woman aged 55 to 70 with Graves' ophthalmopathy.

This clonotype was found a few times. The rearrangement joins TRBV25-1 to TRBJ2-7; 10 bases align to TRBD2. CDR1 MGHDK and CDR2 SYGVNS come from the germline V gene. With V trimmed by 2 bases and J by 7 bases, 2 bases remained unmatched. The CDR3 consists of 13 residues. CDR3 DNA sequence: TGTGCCAGCAGTGAACTAGCGGGAGTGGAGCAGTACTTC. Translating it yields CASSELAGVEQYF.

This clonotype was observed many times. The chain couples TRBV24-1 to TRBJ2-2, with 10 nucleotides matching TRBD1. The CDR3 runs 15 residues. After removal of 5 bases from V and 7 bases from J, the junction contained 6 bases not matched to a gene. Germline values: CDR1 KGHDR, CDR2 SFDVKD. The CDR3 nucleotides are TGTGCCACCAGTGCCGACAGGGGGCAAGGCGGGGAGCTGTTTTTT. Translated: CATSADRGQGGELFF.

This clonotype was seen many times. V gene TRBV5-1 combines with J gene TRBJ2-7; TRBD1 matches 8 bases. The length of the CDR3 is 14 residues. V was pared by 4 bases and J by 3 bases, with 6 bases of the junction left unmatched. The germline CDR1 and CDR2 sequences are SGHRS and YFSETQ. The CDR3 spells CASSPTGERYEQYF. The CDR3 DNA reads TGCGCCAGCAGCCCGACAGGGGAGCGCTACGAGCAGTACTTC.

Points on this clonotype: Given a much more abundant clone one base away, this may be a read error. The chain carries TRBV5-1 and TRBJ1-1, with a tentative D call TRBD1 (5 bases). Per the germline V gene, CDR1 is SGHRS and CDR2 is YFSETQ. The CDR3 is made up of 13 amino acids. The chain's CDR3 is CAGSLEGNTEAFF. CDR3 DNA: TGCGCCGGCAGCTTGGAGGGGAATACTGAAGCTTTCTTT.

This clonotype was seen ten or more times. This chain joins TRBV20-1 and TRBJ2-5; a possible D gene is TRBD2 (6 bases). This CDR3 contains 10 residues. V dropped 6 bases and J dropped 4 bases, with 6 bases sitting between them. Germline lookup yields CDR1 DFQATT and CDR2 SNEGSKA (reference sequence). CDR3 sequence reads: CSAGGETQYF. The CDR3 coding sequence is TGCAGTGCCGGGGGAGAGACCCAGTACTTC.

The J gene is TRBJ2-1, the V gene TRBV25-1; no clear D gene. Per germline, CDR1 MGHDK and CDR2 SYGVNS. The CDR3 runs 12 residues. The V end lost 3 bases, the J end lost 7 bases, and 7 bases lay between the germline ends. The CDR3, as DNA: TGTGCCAGCAGTGACTGGTGGAATGAGCAGTTCTTC. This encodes CASSDWWNEQFF. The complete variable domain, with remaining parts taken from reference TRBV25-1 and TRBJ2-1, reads EADIYQTPRYLVIGTGKKITLECSQTMGHDKMYWYQQDPGMELHLIHYSYGVNSTEKGDLSSESTVSRIRTEHFPLTLESARPSHTSQYLCASSDWWNEQFFGPGTRLTVL.

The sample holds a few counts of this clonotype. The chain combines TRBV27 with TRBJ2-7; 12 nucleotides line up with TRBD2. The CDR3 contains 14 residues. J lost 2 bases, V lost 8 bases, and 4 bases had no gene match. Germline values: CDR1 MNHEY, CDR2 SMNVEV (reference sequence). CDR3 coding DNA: TGTGCCAGCTCTAGCGGGAGGGCCGCCTACGAGCAGTACTTC. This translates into CASSSGRAAYEQYF.

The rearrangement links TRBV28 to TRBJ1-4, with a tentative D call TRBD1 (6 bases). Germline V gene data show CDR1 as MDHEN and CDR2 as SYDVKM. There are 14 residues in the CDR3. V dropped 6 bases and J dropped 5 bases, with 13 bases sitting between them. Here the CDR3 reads CASSPTGRNEKLFF. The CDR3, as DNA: TGTGCCAGCAGCCCTACAGGGAGGAATGAAAAACTGTTTTTT.

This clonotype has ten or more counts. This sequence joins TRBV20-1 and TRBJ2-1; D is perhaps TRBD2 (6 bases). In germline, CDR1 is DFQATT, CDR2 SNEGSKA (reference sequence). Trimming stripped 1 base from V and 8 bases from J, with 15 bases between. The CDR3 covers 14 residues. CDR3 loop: CSARGEVWRDEQFF. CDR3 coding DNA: TGCAGTGCTAGAGGGGAGGTTTGGCGCGATGAGCAGTTCTTC.

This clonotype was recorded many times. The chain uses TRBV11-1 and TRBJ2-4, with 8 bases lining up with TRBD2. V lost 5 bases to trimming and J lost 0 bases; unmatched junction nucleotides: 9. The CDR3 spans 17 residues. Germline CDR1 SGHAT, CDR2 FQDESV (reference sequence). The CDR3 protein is CASSLLGGARAKNIQYF. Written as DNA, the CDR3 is TGTGCCAGCAGCCTCCTCGGGGGGGCACGAGCCAAAAACATTCAGTACTTC. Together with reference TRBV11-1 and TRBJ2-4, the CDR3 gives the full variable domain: EAEVAQSPRYKITEKSQAVAFWCDPISGHATLYWYRQILGQGPELLVQFQDESVVDDSQLPKDRFSAERLKGVDSTLKIQPAELGDSAMYLCASSLLGGARAKNIQYFGAGTRLSVL.